The clone carrying this TCR beta chain was observed a few times. These data come from a study of blood T cells in healthy people across ages. The CDR3 loop spans 16 amino acids. CDR1 is WNHNN, CDR2 SYGVQD, per germline (reference sequence). V gave up 5 bases and J gave up 2 bases, with 18 bases separating them. The use of a sample-barcoded 5' primer and a J-beta primer mix characterized a second PCR of roughly 6 to 11 cycles. TCRdb itself ran the 5' RACE reads through MiXCR, one entry per CDR3 protein. The sample carries 1 million or so distinct CDR3 sequences, under 55% recorded once. The TCR originated in a woman in her sixties in good health. The chain uses TRBV10-1 and TRBJ2-5; D is undetermined. The specimen sequenced was blood. The CDR3 loop reads CASSPPVRTRQETQYF. The CDR3 DNA reads as TGCGCCAGCAGTCCACCCGTCAGGACCAGACAAGAGACCCAGTACTTC.